The text below deals with one T cell receptor beta chain. These data come from a study of shared clonotypes between healthy human individuals. The overall study: Aged between 18 and 49, the donors were two women and three men.

Assay: immunoSEQ multiplex PCR; the TCRdb copy retains only in-frame clones and omits some. Of fewer than 550,000 clones in the sample, around 79% were seen once. Germline V gene sequence: CDR1 SGHVS, CDR2 FQNEAQ. The length of the CDR3 is 17 residues. Trimming at V came to 3 bases and at J to 5 bases, leaving 13 bases not matched to a gene. Sequencing input: PBMCs. This TCR was recovered from a middle-aged woman in good health. Some clones in this sample may be carry-over from other donors' samples. The V call is TRBV7-8, the J call TRBJ2-7, with 10 bases lining up with TRBD1. CDR3 residues: CASSLVLKPGQGNEQYF. The CDR3 DNA reads as TGTGCCAGCAGCTTGGTCCTTAAACCGGGACAGGGGAACGAGCAGTACTTC.